This T cell receptor beta chain emerged from a study of OX40 agonist ivuxolimab in advanced cancers. As for the study in general: The patients got ivuxolimab, which is an agonistic anti-OX40 (CD134) antibody.

TCRdb keeps only in-frame clones here, not all; method: immunoSEQ multiplex PCR. The top ten clones hold approximately 11% of a sample with tens of thousands of clones, roughly nine tenths of them seen once. Germline-derived CDR1 and CDR2 are MDHEN and SYDVKM. V lost 8 bases and J lost 8, with 19 bases in between. This CDR3 has 14 residues. The chain couples TRBV28 to TRBJ2-4; TRBD1 might be the D (8 bases). The sequencing used CD4+ or CD8+ T cells sorted from blood, collected in a trial of the OX40 agonist ivuxolimab. The receptor's source is an adult with an advanced solid tumor such as melanoma, head and neck, liver or kidney cancer. The CDR3 is CASGITGGGYIQYF. As DNA, the CDR3 is TGTGCCAGCGGTATAACAGGGGGAGGGTACATTCAGTACTTC.